The 19 T cell receptor beta chains presented below share a single source sample, sequenced in a study of beta chain features in type 1 diabetes. TCRB transcripts that were expressed got sequenced, as all of the isolated RNA had been reverse transcribed. Profiled with immunoSEQ multiplex PCR; TCRdb holds only in-frame clones, not every one. The table records around 500,000 clones, 9.5% to 12% of them present only once. Sequencing used naive CD4+ T cells from blood. The receptor source for this set is a woman aged 18-29 years in good health.

This clone occurred a few times. This chain links TRBV4-2 with TRBJ2-1; D gene uncertain. The germline CDR1 and CDR2 sequences are LGHNA and YNFKEQ. This CDR3 comprises 15 residues. The V end lost 4 bases, the J end lost 2 bases, and 12 bases lay between the germline ends. The CDR3 loop is CASSPSGRTYNEQFF. The CDR3 nucleotides read TGTGCCAGCAGCCCTAGTGGGCGGACCTACAATGAGCAGTTCTTC.

This chain links TRBV7-2 with TRBJ2-7; TRBD1 might be the D (6 bases). V was pared by 5 bases and J by 0 bases, with 14 bases between. Germline loops: CDR1 SGHTA, CDR2 FQGNSA. The CDR3 extends over 15 amino acids. The chain's CDR3 is CASSRLGGSSYEQYF. The DNA of the CDR3 is TGTGCCAGCAGCCGCTTAGGGGGTAGCTCCTACGAGCAGTACTTC.

As regards this clone: This sample includes further DNA sequences coding for the same CDR3. The chain couples TRBV5-1 to TRBJ2-3; a possible D gene is TRBD2 (6 bases). The length of the CDR3 is 12 residues. Germline V CDR1 and CDR2: SGHRS, YFSETQ. V was shortened by 4 bases and J by 4 bases, with 7 bases between the two germline ends. CDR3 nucleotides: TGCGCCAGCAGCCGGGACTCAGATACGCAGTATTTT. Translated, it gives CASSRDSDTQYF.

This clone came up a few times. This rearrangement joins TRBV28 to TRBJ2-7, with D unresolved. The germline V and J ends were trimmed by 5 bases and 6 bases, with 11 bases remaining between them. The CDR3 loop spans 12 amino acids. Per germline, CDR1 MDHEN and CDR2 SYDVKM. Written as DNA, the CDR3 is TGTGCCAGCAGTCCCCAGGTCGGCGAGCAGTACGTC. Its protein product is CASSPQVGEQYV.

This chain connects TRBV4-2 to TRBJ2-2, with unresolved D. Germline CDR1 and CDR2: LGHNA and YNFKEQ. This CDR3 has 15 residues. The V end lost 4 bases, the J end lost 0 bases, and 9 bases lay between the germline ends. CDR3 amino acids: CASSRTVANTGELFF. CDR3 nucleotide sequence: TGTGCCAGCAGCCGGACGGTGGCGAACACCGGGGAGCTGTTTTTT.

The V and J genes are TRBV30 and TRBJ1-1; D is ambiguous. CDR3 size: 11 residues. Germline assignment: CDR1 GTSNPN and CDR2 SVGIG (reference sequence). V was trimmed by 0 bases and J by 9 bases, leaving 8 bases between them. For the CDR3, the DNA is TGTGCCTGGAGTGTACTTTTCCAAGCTTTCTTT. Translation gives CAWSVLFQAFF.

The chain recombines TRBV4-1 with TRBJ2-1, with 11 bases lining up with TRBD2. This CDR3 has 18 residues. Germline V gives CDR1 MGHRA, CDR2 YSYEKL. V gave up 0 bases and J gave up 8 bases; unmatched junction bases: 12. CDR3 nucleotides: TGCGCCAGCAGCCAAGATCTTAGCGGGGGGGCTCTATCAGATGAGCAGTTCTTC. This codes for CASSQDLSGGALSDEQFF.

This clone was observed a handful of times. The genes are TRBV30 and TRBJ2-7; 7 bases are shared with TRBD2. The CDR3 is 13 residues long. The germline CDR1 and CDR2 sequences are GTSNPN and SVGIG (reference sequence). The J segment lost 4 bases and the V segment lost 4 bases, leaving 7 bases of the junction unmatched. The CDR3 nucleotides are TGTGCCTGGAACGAAGGCGGGAGTTACGAGCAGTACTTC. Residues: CAWNEGGSYEQYF.

This clone has more than one count but fewer than ten. Different DNA sequences within this sample yield the same CDR3. The chain carries TRBV9 and TRBJ2-1; TRBD1 is a possible D gene (7 bases). Germline V CDR1 and CDR2: SGDLS, YYNGEE. This CDR3 region has 15 residues. Trimming shortened V by 2 bases and J by 4 bases, and 13 bases separated the two germline ends. The CDR3 spells CASSVSGGSYNEQFF. CDR3 nucleotide sequence: TGTGCCAGCAGCGTTTCAGGGGGGTCGTACAATGAGCAGTTCTTC.

There are a few counts of this clone. V is TRBV7-9 and J is TRBJ2-4, with 11 bases identical to TRBD2. Germline V gene sequence: CDR1 SEHNR, CDR2 FQNEAQ (reference sequence). The CDR3 has 19 residues. V gave up 5 bases and J gave up 5 bases; unmatched junction bases: 17. CDR3 sequence reads: CASSPRLNSGRAVQNIQYF. The CDR3 nucleotides read TGTGCCAGCAGCCCTCGCCTGAATAGCGGGAGGGCCGTCCAAAACATTCAGTACTTC. The variable domain in full, with the rest retrieved from reference TRBV7-9 and TRBJ2-4, is DTGVSQNPRHKITKRGQNVTFRCDPISEHNRLYWYRQTLGQGPEFLTYFQNEAQLEKSRLLSDRFSAERPKGSFSTLEIQRTEQGDSAMYLCASSPRLNSGRAVQNIQYFGAGTRLSVL.

This clone was counted between two and nine times. Other DNA sequences of this sample code for an identical CDR3. The V and J genes are TRBV7-2 and TRBJ2-5, with D tentatively TRBD2 (6 bases). V lost 0 bases and J 1 base, leaving 6 bases between the germline ends. Germline V CDR1 and CDR2: SGHTA, FQGNSA. The CDR3 sequence is 14 residues long. CDR3 DNA sequence: TGTGCCAGCAGCTTAGCGGGAGGCCAAGAGACCCAGTACTTC. Protein sequence: CASSLAGGQETQYF.

This clone was seen only a few times. This rearrangement joins TRBV7-9 to TRBJ2-2; D is uncertain. The CDR3 sequence is 14 residues long. CDR1 and CDR2 (germline): SEHNR, FQNEAQ (reference sequence). Between the trimmed V and J ends, which lost 2 bases and 1 base, there was a span of 5 bases. Written as DNA, the CDR3 is TGTGCCAGCAGCTTAACCTTGAACACCGGGGAGCTGTTTTTT. Protein: CASSLTLNTGELFF.

This clone was picked up a small number of times. The chain employs TRBV29-1 and TRBJ2-2; D is ambiguous. The V and J ends lost 7 bases and 2 bases respectively, with 11 bases between them. This CDR3 contains 13 residues. Germline CDR1 and CDR2: SQVTM and ANQGSEA. The CDR3 spells CSAGVRNTGELFF. CDR3 DNA: TGCAGCGCTGGGGTCAGAAACACCGGGGAGCTGTTTTTT.

The chain employs TRBV6-1 and TRBJ2-1; 7 nucleotides line up with TRBD2. The V and J ends lost 5 bases and 4 bases, in that order; junction bases with no gene match: 5. CDR3 length: 14 amino acids. Germline V gene data show CDR1 as MNHNS and CDR2 as SASEGT. CDR3 protein: CASSREGQYNEQFF. CDR3 DNA: TGTGCCAGCAGTAGGGAGGGCCAGTACAATGAGCAGTTCTTC.

This clone was observed a few times. The chain is built from TRBV5-1 and TRBJ2-3, with D possibly being TRBD1 or TRBD2 (6 bases each). The CDR3 length is 13 residues. From germline, CDR1 is SGHRS and CDR2 YFSETQ. V was shortened by 3 bases and J by 5 bases, with 10 bases between the two germline ends. The CDR3, as DNA: TGCGCCAGCAGCTACCGGGGGCAAGATACGCAGTATTTT. This translates into CASSYRGQDTQYF.

This clone was found a few times. The CDR3 region has the DNA TGCAGCGTCAAGCGCCGGGGGCGTAATGAAAAACTGTTTTTT. It codes for CSVKRRGRNEKLFF. The rearrangement joins TRBV29-1 to TRBJ1-4, with D perhaps TRBD1 (6 bases). Germline V gene data show CDR1 as SQVTM and CDR2 as ANQGSEA. V lost 6 bases, J lost 4 bases, and 15 bases lay in between. The CDR3 has 14 residues.

This clone was observed a few times. Relative to the germline gene, one junction end is altered; a read error may explain this. CDR3 sequence: CASSHNEQFF. CDR3 DNA sequence: TGTGCCAGCTCCCACAATGAGCAGTTCTTC. The chain recombines TRBV18 with TRBJ2-1; no definite D call. The CDR3 runs to 10 residues. Per the germline V gene, CDR1 is KGHSH and CDR2 is LQKENI. Supplemented by reference TRBV18 and TRBJ2-1, the full variable domain reads NAGVMQNPRHLVRRRGQEARLRCSPMKGHSHVYWYRQLPEEGLKFMVYLQKENIIDESGMPKERFSAEFPKEGPSILRIQQVVRGDSAAYFCASSHNEQFFGPGTRLTVL.

This clone appeared a few times. This chain connects TRBV9 to TRBJ2-1; TRBD2 is a possible D gene (5 bases). V lost 0 bases and J 2 bases, leaving 9 bases between the germline ends. The germline CDR1 and CDR2 sequences are SGDLS and YYNGEE. This CDR3 is built from 15 residues. This CDR3 is CASSVASGTYNEQFF. As DNA, the CDR3 is TGTGCCAGCAGCGTAGCTTCCGGGACCTACAATGAGCAGTTCTTC.

Only a few counts were recorded for this clone. V is TRBV14 and J is TRBJ2-1; 13 nucleotides match TRBD2. The CDR3 is made up of 19 amino acids. The germline CDR1 and CDR2 sequences are SGHDN and FVKESK. V was pared by 0 bases and J by 0 bases, with 5 bases of the junction left unmatched. CDR3 amino acids: CASSQEWTSGSFSYNEQFF. CDR3 coding DNA: TGTGCCAGCAGCCAAGAATGGACTAGCGGGAGTTTCTCCTACAATGAGCAGTTCTTC.